The TCR beta chain under discussion was sequenced for a study of a mutant IDH1 vaccine in newly diagnosed glioma. Whole-study context: Eight vaccinations went to patients in weeks 1, 3, 5, 7, 11, 15, 19, 23. Those enrolled had earlier been treated with radiotherapy, temozolomide, or both, mostly both. Vaccine dosing followed radiotherapy by 4-6 weeks, or accompanied temozolomide cycles. Study-level results: Altogether, almost 95% of patients exhibited vaccine-induced immune responses.

Time point denoted: week 11, during vaccination. Each dose of the vaccine consisted of 300 ug of mutant IDH1 20-mer peptide, with topical imiquimod. Measured with immunoSEQ multiplex PCR; TCRdb has only the in-frame clones, and not every one. There are 40,000 or so clones in the sample; 80% to 85% occur only once, and around 2.4% lies in the top ten. This clone was detected once. Its antigen is undetermined. V lost 1 base to trimming and J lost 0 bases, with 6 bases between them. The germline V gene encodes CDR1 MNHNS and CDR2 SASEGT. The CDR3 contains 14 residues. The chain combines TRBV6-1 with TRBJ1-2; D unresolved. This specimen consisted of PBMCs, obtained from a glioma patient whose treatment included an IDH1 peptide vaccine. This TCR was recovered from a man in his forties or fifties with glioma. The CDR3 spells CASSEVAANYGYTF. As DNA, the CDR3 is TGTGCCAGCAGTGAAGTTGCAGCTAACTATGGCTACACCTTC.